This passage covers 10 T cell receptor beta chains from one sample sequenced in a study of identical twins. TCRdb re-called the 5' RACE reads with MiXCR, one entry per CDR3 protein. The data show a few hundred thousand distinct CDR3 sequences, more than 9% seen once. The same data also contributed to another study, on yellow fever vaccine responses in identical twins.

Sequencing was carried out using PBMCs. The receptors come from a woman younger than 35 in good health.

This clonotype was recorded many times. The chain couples TRBV6-2 or TRBV6-3 to TRBJ2-2, with a tentative D call TRBD2 (6 bases). The CDR3 spans 13 residues. The germline V gene has CDR1 MNHEY and CDR2 SVGEGT. The V gene lost 6 bases and the J gene lost 3 bases, with 8 bases spanning the gap. The DNA for the CDR3 is TGTGCCAGCAGCGGAGGGTACACCGGGGAGCTGTTTTTT. It encodes CASSGGYTGELFF.

This clonotype was seen ten or more times. V is TRBV6-6 and J is TRBJ1-2, with D unresolved. The V and J ends lost 6 bases and 7 bases respectively, with 9 bases between them. The germline CDR1 and CDR2 sequences are MNHNY and SVGAGI (reference sequence). The CDR3 is 11 amino acids. In nucleotides, the CDR3 is TGTGCCAGCAGAGATAATTTTGGCTACACCTTC. Translated: CASRDNFGYTF.

In this sample, this clonotype turned up once. The CDR3 bases are TGTGCGACAGCATTGGGACTCCGCCCCAATGAGCAGTTCTTC. It specifies CATALGLRPNEQFF. The chain recombines TRBV5-4 with TRBJ2-1, with a tentative D call TRBD2 (6 bases). This CDR3 has 14 amino acids. Germline values: CDR1 SGHNT, CDR2 YYREEE (reference sequence). Using reference TRBV5-4 and TRBJ2-1 for the parts outside the CDR3, the full variable domain is ETGVTQSPTHLIKTRGQQVTLRCSSQSGHNTVSWYQQALGQGPQFIFQYYREEENGRGNFPPRFSGLQFPNYSSELNVNALELDDSALYLCATALGLRPNEQFFGPGTRLTVL.

This clonotype was counted only a few times. V usage is TRBV9 and J usage is TRBJ2-1; 7 bases align to TRBD1. This CDR3 spans 12 amino acids. Trimming at V came to 4 bases and at J to 6 bases, leaving 1 base not matched to a gene. The germline CDR1 and CDR2 sequences are SGDLS and YYNGEE. This CDR3 is CASSRDSNEQFF. In DNA form, the CDR3 reads TGTGCCAGCAGCCGGGACAGCAATGAGCAGTTCTTC. The whole variable domain, remainder taken from reference TRBV9 and TRBJ2-1, is DSGVTQTPKHLITATGQRVTLRCSPRSGDLSVYWYQQSLDQGLQFLIQYYNGEERAKGNILERFSAQQFPDLHSELNLSSLELGDSALYFCASSRDSNEQFFGPGTRLTVL.

This clonotype appeared a few times. The CDR3 sequence is CASKQWARGGTNQPQHF. CDR3 nucleotide sequence: TGTGCCAGCAAGCAGTGGGCCAGAGGAGGGACCAATCAGCCCCAGCATTTT. The gene calls are TRBV6-2 or TRBV6-3 and TRBJ1-5; tentative D call: TRBD1 (5 bases). With 7 bases removed from V and 3 bases from J, the gap between germline ends came to 22 bases. Per the germline V gene, CDR1 is MNHEY and CDR2 is SVGEGT. This CDR3 region has 17 residues.

J is TRBJ1-4 and V is TRBV27; tentative D call: TRBD1 (5 bases). Germline V CDR1 and CDR2: MNHEY, SMNVEV (reference sequence). V was clipped by 4 bases and J by 8 bases, with 8 bases between them. CDR3 length: 12 amino acids. The CDR3 loop is CASSSTDEKLFF. As DNA, the CDR3 is TGTGCCAGCAGTTCGACAGACGAAAAACTGTTTTTT.

This clonotype showed up many times. The rearrangement links TRBV2 to TRBJ1-1; D ambiguous. The CDR3 consists of 9 residues. From germline, CDR1 is SNHLY and CDR2 FYNNEI. CDR3 DNA sequence: TGTCCCGAAGCTCCTGAAGCTTTCTTT. Protein sequence: CPEAPEAFF.

The chain joins TRBV5-1 to TRBJ2-2; TRBD1 might be the D (6 bases). The V gene's germline CDR1 is SGHRS and CDR2 YFSETQ. The V gene lost 6 bases and the J gene lost 0 bases, with 9 bases spanning the gap. The CDR3 extends over 14 amino acids. CDR3 protein: CASTGTPNTGELFF. In DNA, the CDR3 is TGCGCCAGCACCGGGACACCGAACACCGGGGAGCTGTTTTTT.

This clonotype was detected many times. The chain combines TRBV11-2 with TRBJ1-6, with TRBD1 matching 9 bases. J was trimmed by 8 bases and V by 5 bases; bases with no gene match: 7. Germline V gene sequence: CDR1 SGHAT, CDR2 FQNNGV. This CDR3 spans 15 amino acids. The DNA for the CDR3 is TGTGCCAGCAGCAGTAGGACAGGGGCGGATTCACCCCTCCACTTT. Translating it yields CASSSRTGADSPLHF. Drawing the rest from reference TRBV11-2 and TRBJ1-6, the complete variable domain is EAGVAQSPRYKIIEKRQSVAFWCNPISGHATLYWYQQILGQGPKLLIQFQNNGVVDDSQLPKDRFSAERLKGVDSTLKIQPAKLEDSAVYLCASSSRTGADSPLHFGNGTRLTVT.

This chain uses TRBV12-3 or TRBV12-4 with TRBJ2-7, with D possibly being TRBD1 (5 bases). The CDR3 loop spans 14 amino acids. The ends were cut back, 5 bases at V and 3 bases at J, with 14 bases in the middle. In DNA, the CDR3 is TGTGCCAGCAGTCCGATAAGGGGCCACTACGAGCAGTACTTC. This translates into CASSPIRGHYEQYF.